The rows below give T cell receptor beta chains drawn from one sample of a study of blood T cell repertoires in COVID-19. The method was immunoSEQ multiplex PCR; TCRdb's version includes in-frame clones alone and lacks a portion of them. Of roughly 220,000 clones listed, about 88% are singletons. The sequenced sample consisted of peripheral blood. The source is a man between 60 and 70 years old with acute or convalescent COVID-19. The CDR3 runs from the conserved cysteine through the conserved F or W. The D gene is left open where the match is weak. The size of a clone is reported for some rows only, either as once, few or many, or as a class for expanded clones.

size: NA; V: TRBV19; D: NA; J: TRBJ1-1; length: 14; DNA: TGTGCCAGTAGTATCCAGGGTGGGATCACTGAAGCTTTCTTT; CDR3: CASSIQGGITEAFF
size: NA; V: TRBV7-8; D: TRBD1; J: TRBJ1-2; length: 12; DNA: TGTGCCAGCAGCTTTAGGACAGGGCCCGCTTTCTTC; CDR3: CASSFRTGPAFF
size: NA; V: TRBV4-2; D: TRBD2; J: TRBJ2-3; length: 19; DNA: TGTGCCAGCAGCCAAGATCGGGTTTTTGGCGGGGGTAGCACAGATACGCAGTATTTT; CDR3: CASSQDRVFGGGSTDTQYF
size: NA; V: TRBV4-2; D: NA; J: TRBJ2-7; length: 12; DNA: TGTGCCAGCAGCCAACATTCCTACGAGCAGTACTTC; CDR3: CASSQHSYEQYF
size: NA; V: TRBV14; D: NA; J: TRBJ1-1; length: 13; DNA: TGTGCCAGCAGCCTATACGGGGGCACTGAAGCTTTCTTT; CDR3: CASSLYGGTEAFF
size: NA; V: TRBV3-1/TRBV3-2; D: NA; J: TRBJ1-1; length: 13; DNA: TGTGCCAGCAGCTCCCGACAGAACACTGAAGCTTTCTTT; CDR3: CASSSRQNTEAFF
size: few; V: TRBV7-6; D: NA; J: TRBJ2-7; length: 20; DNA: TGTGCCAGCAGCCACCGTCCACAGGGTTGGGGACGAGTCGGCGGCTACGAGCAGTACTTC; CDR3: CASSHRPQGWGRVGGYEQYF
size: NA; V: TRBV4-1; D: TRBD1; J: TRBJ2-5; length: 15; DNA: TGCGCCAGCAGCCCGACGACAGGGGGCGTGGAGACCCAGTACTTC; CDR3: CASSPTTGGVETQYF
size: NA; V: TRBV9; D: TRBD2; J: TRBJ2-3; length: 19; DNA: TGTGCCAGCAGCGTAGCTGGCCTAGCGGGGGGTTCCATGAACGATACGCAGTATTTT; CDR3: CASSVAGLAGGSMNDTQYF
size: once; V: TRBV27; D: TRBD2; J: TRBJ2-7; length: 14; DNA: TGTGCCAGCTCCCCCTGGGGGGGTGAATACGAGCAGTACTTC; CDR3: CASSPWGGEYEQYF
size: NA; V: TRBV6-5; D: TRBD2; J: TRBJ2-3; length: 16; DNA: TGTGCCAGCAGTTACTTAGCGGGGGTGCGCACAGATACGCAGTATTTT; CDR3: CASSYLAGVRTDTQYF
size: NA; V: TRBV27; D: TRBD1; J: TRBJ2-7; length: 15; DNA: TGTGCCAGCAGTACCAAAAACAGGGGGGATTACGAGCAGTACTTC; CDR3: CASSTKNRGDYEQYF
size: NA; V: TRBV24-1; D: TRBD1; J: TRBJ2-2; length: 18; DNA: TGTGCCACCAGTGAGGCCGGGACAGGGGGCACGAACACCGGGGAGCTGTTTTTT; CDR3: CATSEAGTGGTNTGELFF
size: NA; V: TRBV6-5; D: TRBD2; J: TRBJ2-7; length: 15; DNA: TGTGCCAGCAGACGACTAGCGGGGAGCTCCTACGAGCAGTACTTC; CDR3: CASRRLAGSSYEQYF
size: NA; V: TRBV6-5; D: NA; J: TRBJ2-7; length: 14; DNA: TGTGCCAGCACGGTGGAGGTATCTGGGTACGAGCAGTACTTC; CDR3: CASTVEVSGYEQYF
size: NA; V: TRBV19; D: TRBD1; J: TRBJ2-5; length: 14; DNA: TGTGCCAGTAGTCTACAGGGGCCCCAAGAGACCCAGTACTTC; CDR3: CASSLQGPQETQYF
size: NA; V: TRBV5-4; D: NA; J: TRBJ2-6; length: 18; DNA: TGTGCCAGCAGCCCCGTAGGGGGGGCAGGCTCTGGGGCCAACGTCCTGACTTTC; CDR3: CASSPVGGAGSGANVLTF
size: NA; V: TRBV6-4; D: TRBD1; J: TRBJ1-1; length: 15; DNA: TGTGCCAGCAGTTCCGGGACAGGGGGGGACACTGAAGCTTTCTTT; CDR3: CASSSGTGGDTEAFF
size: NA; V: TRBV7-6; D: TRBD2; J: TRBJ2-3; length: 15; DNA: TGTGCCAGCAGCTTGGGCGGGAGAGGTGGGGATACGCAGTATTTT; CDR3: CASSLGGRGGDTQYF
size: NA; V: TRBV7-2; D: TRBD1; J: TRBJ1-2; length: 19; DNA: TGTGCCAGCAGCTCGGCCCCCCCGGGACAGGGTTTTTCTCTCTATGGCTACACCTTC; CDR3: CASSSAPPGQGFSLYGYTF
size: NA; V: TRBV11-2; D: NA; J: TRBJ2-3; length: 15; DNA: TGTGCCAGCAGCTTAGAGGGCCAAAGCACAGATACGCAGTATTTT; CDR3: CASSLEGQSTDTQYF
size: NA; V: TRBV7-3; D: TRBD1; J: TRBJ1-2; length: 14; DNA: TGTGCCAGTACAATTACAGGGGGTGACTATGGCTACACCTTC; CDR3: CASTITGGDYGYTF
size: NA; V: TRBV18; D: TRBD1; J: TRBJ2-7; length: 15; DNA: TGTGCCAGCTCTGAGGAACAGGGGGCTCTTAGCGAGCAGTACTTC; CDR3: CASSEEQGALSEQYF
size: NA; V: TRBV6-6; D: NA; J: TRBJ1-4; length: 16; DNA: TGTGCCAGCAGTTACCCCGGGAGGGCGACTAATGAAAAACTGTTTTTT; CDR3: CASSYPGRATNEKLFF
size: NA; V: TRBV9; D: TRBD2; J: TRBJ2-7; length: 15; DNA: TGTGCCAGCAGCCCTGGGGGAGGGGAAACCTACGAGCAGTACTTC; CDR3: CASSPGGGETYEQYF
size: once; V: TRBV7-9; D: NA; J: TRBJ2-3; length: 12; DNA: TGTGCCAGCAGCTTAGTGACAGTTACGCAGTATTTT; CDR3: CASSLVTVTQYF
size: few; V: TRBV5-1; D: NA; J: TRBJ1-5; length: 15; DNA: TGCGCCAGCAGCCCCCGGGGGGACAGCAATCAGCCCCAGCATTTT; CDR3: CASSPRGDSNQPQHF
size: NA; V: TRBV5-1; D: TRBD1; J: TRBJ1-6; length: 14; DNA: TGCGCCAGCAGCCCGGGACAGGGATTCTCACCCCTCCACTTT; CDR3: CASSPGQGFSPLHF
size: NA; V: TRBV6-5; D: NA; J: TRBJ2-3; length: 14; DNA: TGTGCCAGCAGTTACCACAGGGCGACAGATACGCAGTATTTT; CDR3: CASSYHRATDTQYF
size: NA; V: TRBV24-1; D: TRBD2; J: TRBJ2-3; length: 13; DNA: TGTGCCAGCGGGACTAGCAGCACAGATACGCAGTATTTT; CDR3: CASGTSSTDTQYF
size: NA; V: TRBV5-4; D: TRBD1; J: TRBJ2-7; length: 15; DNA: TGTGCCAGCAGCCCGGGACAGTCTAACCCCTACGAGCAGTACTTC; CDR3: CASSPGQSNPYEQYF
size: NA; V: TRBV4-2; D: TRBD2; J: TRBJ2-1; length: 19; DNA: TGTGCCAGCAGCCAAGATTTGTGGCGGGGGGGCGGAATCGACAATGAGCAGTTCTTC; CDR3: CASSQDLWRGGGIDNEQFF
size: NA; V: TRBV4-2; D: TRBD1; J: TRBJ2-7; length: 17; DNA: TGTGCCAGCAGCCAAATGACGACCCGGGACAGGATAACTACTTTGTACTTC; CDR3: CASSQMTTRDRITTLYF
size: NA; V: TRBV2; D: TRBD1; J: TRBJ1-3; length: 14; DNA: TGTGCCAGCAGCGCAGGGGGAACTGGAAACACCATATATTTT; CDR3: CASSAGGTGNTIYF
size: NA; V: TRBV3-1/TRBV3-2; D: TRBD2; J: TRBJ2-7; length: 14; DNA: TGTGCCAGCAGCCAACTAGCGGGGGCCTACGAGCAGTACTTC; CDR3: CASSQLAGAYEQYF
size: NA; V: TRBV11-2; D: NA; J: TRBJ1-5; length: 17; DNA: TGTGCCAGCAGCTTAGATGGGTGGGCAGGCGGCAATCAGCCCCAGCATTTT; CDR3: CASSLDGWAGGNQPQHF
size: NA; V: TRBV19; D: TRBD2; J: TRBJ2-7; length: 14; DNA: TGTGCCAGTTCGACTAGCGGGGGGCCCTACGAGCAGTACTTC; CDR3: CASSTSGGPYEQYF
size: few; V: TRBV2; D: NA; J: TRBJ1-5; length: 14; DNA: TGTGCCAGCAGGGCAGAATCTCGACGGGGACCCCAGCATTTT; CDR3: CASRAESRRGPQHF
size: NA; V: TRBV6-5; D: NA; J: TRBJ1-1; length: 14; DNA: TGTGCCAGCAGGAGGCCCCCCGAAGGCACTGAAGCTTTCTTT; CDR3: CASRRPPEGTEAFF
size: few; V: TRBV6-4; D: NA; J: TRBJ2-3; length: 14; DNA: TGTGCCAGCAGTGAGGCAGGAATCATAGATACGCAGTATTTT; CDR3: CASSEAGIIDTQYF